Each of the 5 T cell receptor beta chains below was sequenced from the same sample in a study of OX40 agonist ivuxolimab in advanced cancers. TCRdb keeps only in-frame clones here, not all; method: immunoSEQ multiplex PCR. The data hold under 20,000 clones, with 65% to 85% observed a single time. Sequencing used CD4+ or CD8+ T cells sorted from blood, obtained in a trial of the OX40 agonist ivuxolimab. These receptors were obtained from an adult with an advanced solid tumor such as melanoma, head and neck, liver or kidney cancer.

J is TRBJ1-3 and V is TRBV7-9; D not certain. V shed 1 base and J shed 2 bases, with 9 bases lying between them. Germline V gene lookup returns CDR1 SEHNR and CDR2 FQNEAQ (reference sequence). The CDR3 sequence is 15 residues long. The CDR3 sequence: CASSLGPGAGNTIYF. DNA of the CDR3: TGTGCCAGCAGCTTAGGGCCCGGAGCTGGAAACACCATATATTTT.

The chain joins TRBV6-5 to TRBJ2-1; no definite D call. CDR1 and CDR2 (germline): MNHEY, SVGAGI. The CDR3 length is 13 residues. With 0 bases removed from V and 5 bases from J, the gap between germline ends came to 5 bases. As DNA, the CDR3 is TGTGCCAGCAGTTACTCGAGGAACAATGAGCAGTTCTTC. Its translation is CASSYSRNNEQFF.

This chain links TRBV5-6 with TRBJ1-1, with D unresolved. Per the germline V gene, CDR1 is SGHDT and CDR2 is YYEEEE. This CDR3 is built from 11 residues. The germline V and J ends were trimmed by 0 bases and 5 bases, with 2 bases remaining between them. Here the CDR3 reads CASSLGTEAFF. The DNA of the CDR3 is TGTGCCAGCAGCTTGGGAACTGAAGCTTTCTTT. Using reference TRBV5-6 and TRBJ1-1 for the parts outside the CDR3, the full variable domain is DAGVTQSPTHLIKTRGQQVTLRCSPKSGHDTVSWYQQALGQGPQFIFQYYEEEERQRGNFPDRFSGHQFPNYSSELNVNALLLGDSALYLCASSLGTEAFFGQGTRLTVV.

The CDR3 nucleotides read TGTGCCAGCAGTTTACGGGCAGGACGGAAGAACACTGAAGCTTTCTTT. This translates into CASSLRAGRKNTEAFF. The chain uses TRBV27 and TRBJ1-1; D not certain. The CDR3 has 16 residues. The V and J ends lost 2 bases and 1 base respectively, with 14 bases between them. Germline CDR1 and CDR2: MNHEY and SMNVEV (reference sequence).

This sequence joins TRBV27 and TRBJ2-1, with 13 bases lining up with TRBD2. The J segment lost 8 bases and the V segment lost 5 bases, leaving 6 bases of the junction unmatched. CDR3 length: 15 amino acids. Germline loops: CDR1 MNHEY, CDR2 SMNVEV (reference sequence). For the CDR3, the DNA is TGTGCCAGCAGTCAGGGGACTAGCGGGGCAGATGAGCAGTTCTTC. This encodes CASSQGTSGADEQFF.